This entry lists 9 T cell receptor beta chains sequenced from one sample in a study of cytomegalovirus exposure and HLA in healthy donors. In the PCR, 60 Vbeta and 13 Jbeta primers were used. TCRdb's table, derived via immunoSEQ multiplex PCR, lists solely in-frame clones and lacks some. Counted here are roughly 120,000 clones, 74% occurring once; the ten biggest clones make up approximately 7%. Specimen: PBMCs. Source of these receptors: a man aged 35 to 55 in good health and CMV-seropositive.

This chain links TRBV9 with TRBJ2-5, with TRBD2 as a possible D gene (5 bases). The DNA end is a closer match to TRBJ2-7, so the J assignment may be wrong. Germline loops: CDR1 SGDLS, CDR2 YYNGEE. The CDR3 totals 15 residues. The CDR3 loop is CAVSPRGQLPYEQYF. In nucleotides, the CDR3 is TGTGCCGTCAGCCCCCGAGGGCAGCTACCCTACGAGCAGTACTTC.

This chain connects TRBV29-1 to TRBJ2-3, with D possibly matching TRBD2 (5 bases). Trimming pared 2 bases from V and 8 bases from J, leaving 14 bases between. This CDR3 has 13 residues. Germline-derived CDR1 and CDR2 are SQVTM and ANQGSEA. The CDR3 region is CSVETIEGGTQYF. The CDR3 DNA sequence: TGCAGCGTTGAAACTATAGAGGGCGGTACGCAGTATTTT.

In the case of this clone: This specimen includes other DNA sequences encoding the same CDR3. The V call is TRBV6-5, the J call TRBJ2-7; 11 nucleotides agree with TRBD2. The CDR3 is made up of 15 amino acids. V was pared by 4 bases and J by 3 bases, with 5 bases of the junction left unmatched. Germline lookup yields CDR1 MNHEY and CDR2 SVGAGI. CDR3 sequence: CASSSPGTSGYEQYF. CDR3 DNA: TGTGCCAGCAGTTCCCCTGGGACTAGCGGCTACGAGCAGTACTTC.

This clone appeared a few times. The chain employs TRBV5-4 and TRBJ1-2, with 7 nucleotides matching TRBD1. This CDR3 spans 14 amino acids. V shed 1 base and J 7 bases; nucleotides not matched to a gene: 7. Germline V lookup: CDR1 SGHNT, CDR2 YYREEE (reference sequence). The chain's CDR3 is CASSLFTGDGGYTF. As DNA, the CDR3 is TGTGCCAGCAGCTTGTTCACAGGGGATGGTGGCTACACCTTC.

V is TRBV7-2 and J is TRBJ1-2; D may be TRBD1 (6 bases). CDR3 size: 15 residues. Germline V gene lookup returns CDR1 SGHTA and CDR2 FQGNSA. Trimming shortened V by 4 bases and J by 1 base, and 13 bases separated the two germline ends. The CDR3 here is CASSSQGYLNYGYTF. CDR3 bases: TGTGCCAGCAGCTCACAGGGCTACCTTAACTATGGCTACACCTTC.

This sequence joins TRBV20-1 and TRBJ2-1; no firm D call. Trimming stripped 5 bases from V and 7 bases from J, with 9 bases between. The CDR3 totals 11 residues. Per the germline V gene, CDR1 is DFQATT and CDR2 is SNEGSKA (reference sequence). The DNA of the CDR3 is TGCAGTGCTCTCCCCGGGAATGAGCAGTTCTTC. Translating it yields CSALPGNEQFF.

The count of this clone is one. This chain links TRBV30 with TRBJ2-3; TRBD1 agrees at 8 bases. The CDR3 consists of 14 residues. The ends lost 8 bases at V and 5 bases at J; junction bases unmatched: 12. From germline, CDR1 is GTSNPN and CDR2 SVGIG (reference sequence). CDR3 in DNA: TGTGCCGGCCGACAGGGGTTTGAGAGAGATACGCAGTATTTT. Encoded protein: CAGRQGFERDTQYF.

The chain couples TRBV20-1 to TRBJ2-7, with D perhaps matching TRBD1 (5 bases). Trimming removed 6 bases from V and 3 bases from J, with 9 bases in between. This CDR3 is 11 amino acids long. The germline V gene encodes CDR1 DFQATT and CDR2 SNEGSKA (reference sequence). CDR3 in amino acids: CSAETVYEQYF. In nucleotides, the CDR3 is TGCAGTGCCGAGACAGTCTACGAGCAGTACTTC.

The rearrangement uses TRBV7-9 and TRBJ2-2, with 7 bases lining up with TRBD1. V was clipped by 5 bases and J by 2 bases; unmatched bases: 8. The CDR3 runs to 16 residues. CDR1 and CDR2 (germline): SEHNR, FQNEAQ (reference sequence). The CDR3 region has the DNA TGTGCCAGCAGCCCCCTGAGGGGGCTTAACACCGGGGAGCTGTTTTTT. It specifies CASSPLRGLNTGELFF. The full variable domain, rest sourced from reference TRBV7-9 and TRBJ2-2, is DTGVSQNPRHKITKRGQNVTFRCDPISEHNRLYWYRQTLGQGPEFLTYFQNEAQLEKSRLLSDRFSAERPKGSFSTLEIQRTEQGDSAMYLCASSPLRGLNTGELFFGEGSRLTVL.